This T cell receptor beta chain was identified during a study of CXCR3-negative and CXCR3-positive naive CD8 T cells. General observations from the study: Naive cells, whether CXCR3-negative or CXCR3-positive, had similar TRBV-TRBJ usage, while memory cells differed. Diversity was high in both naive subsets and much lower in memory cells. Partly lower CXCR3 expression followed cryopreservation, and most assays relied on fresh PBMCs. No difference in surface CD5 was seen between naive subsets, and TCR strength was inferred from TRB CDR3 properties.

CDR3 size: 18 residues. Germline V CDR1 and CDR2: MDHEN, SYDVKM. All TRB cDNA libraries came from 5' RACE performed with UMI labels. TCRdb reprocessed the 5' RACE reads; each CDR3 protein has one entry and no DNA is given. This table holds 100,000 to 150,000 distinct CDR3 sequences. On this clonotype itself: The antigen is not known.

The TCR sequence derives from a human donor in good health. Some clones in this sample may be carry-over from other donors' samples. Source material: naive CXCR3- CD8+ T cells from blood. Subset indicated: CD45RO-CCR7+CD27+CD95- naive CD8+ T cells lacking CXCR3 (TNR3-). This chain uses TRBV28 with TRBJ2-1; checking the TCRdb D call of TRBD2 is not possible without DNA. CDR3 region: CASSLLSWLAAGYNEQFF.